Each of the 2 T cell receptor beta chains below was sequenced from the same sample in a study of blood T cell repertoires in COVID-19. Sequenced by immunoSEQ multiplex PCR; TCRdb stores in-frame clones only, minus some. The top ten hold approximately 11% of the sample, which has 200,000 or so clones, approximately 85% seen once. Sequencing was carried out using peripheral blood. These receptor sequences come from a human donor with active or convalescent COVID-19. The donor label of this sample is uncertain.

V and J are TRBV10-1 and TRBJ2-3; TRBD2 might be the D (6 bases). Germline V gene sequence: CDR1 WNHNN, CDR2 SYGVQD (reference sequence). The CDR3 is 12 amino acids. The V gene lost 8 bases and the J gene lost 6 bases, with 12 bases spanning the gap. The CDR3 reads CASGGGSDTQYF. CDR3 nucleotides: TGCGCCAGCGGAGGAGGGTCGGATACGCAGTATTTT.

The chain combines TRBV6-5 with TRBJ1-2, with 11 nucleotides matching TRBD1. The J segment lost 7 bases and the V segment lost 6 bases, leaving 10 bases of the junction unmatched. This CDR3 spans 15 amino acids. Germline assignment: CDR1 MNHEY and CDR2 SVGAGI. CDR3: CASSPRTGGAIGYTF. CDR3 nucleotides: TGTGCCAGCAGCCCAAGGACAGGGGGCGCAATTGGCTACACCTTC.